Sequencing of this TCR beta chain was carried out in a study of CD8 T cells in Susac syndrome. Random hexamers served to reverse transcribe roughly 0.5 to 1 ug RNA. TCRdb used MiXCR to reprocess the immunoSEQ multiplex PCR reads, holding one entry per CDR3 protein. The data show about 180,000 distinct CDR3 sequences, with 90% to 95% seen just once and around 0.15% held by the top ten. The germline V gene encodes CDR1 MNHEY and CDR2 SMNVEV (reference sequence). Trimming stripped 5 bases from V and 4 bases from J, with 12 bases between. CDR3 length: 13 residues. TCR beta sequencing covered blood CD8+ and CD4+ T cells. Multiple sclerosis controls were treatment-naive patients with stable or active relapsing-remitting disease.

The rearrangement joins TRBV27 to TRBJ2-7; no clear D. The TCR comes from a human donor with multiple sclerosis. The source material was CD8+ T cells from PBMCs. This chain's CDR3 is CASSPTVGYEQYF. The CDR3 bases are TGTGCCAGCAGTCCCACAGTGGGATACGAGCAGTACTTC.